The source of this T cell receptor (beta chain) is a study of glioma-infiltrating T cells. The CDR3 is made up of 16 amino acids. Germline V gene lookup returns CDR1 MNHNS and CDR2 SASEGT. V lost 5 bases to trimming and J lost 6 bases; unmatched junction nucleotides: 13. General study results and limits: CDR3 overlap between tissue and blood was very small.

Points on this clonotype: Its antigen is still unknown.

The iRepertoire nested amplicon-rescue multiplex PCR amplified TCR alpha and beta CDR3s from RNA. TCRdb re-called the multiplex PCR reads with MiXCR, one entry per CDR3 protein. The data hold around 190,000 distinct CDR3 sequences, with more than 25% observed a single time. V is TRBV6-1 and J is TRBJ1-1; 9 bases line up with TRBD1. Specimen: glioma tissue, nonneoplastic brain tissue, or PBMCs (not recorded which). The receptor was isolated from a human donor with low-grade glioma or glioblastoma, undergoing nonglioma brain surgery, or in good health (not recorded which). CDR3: CASSKGQGTLTSEAFF. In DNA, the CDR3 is TGTGCCAGCAGTAAAGGACAGGGGACACTCACCTCTGAAGCTTTCTTT.